The clone carrying this T cell receptor (beta chain) was picked up a small number of times. What it recognizes is unknown. Individually, TCR cDNA molecules were each labelled with a unique molecular identifier. Each CDR3 protein gets one entry after TCRdb re-called the 5' RACE reads with MiXCR. This table holds some 21,000 distinct CDR3 sequences, 4.6% found once. Time point specified: sample taken at primary tumor resection. Frozen PBMC, nontumor lung or tumor provided whole RNA, which was sequenced unsorted. This entry comes from a study of spatial heterogeneity in lung cancer. Study information: Detection consistently yielded more beta chains than alpha chains. The study, taken as a whole, reports: Blood contained ubiquitous expanded tumor TCRs more at resection than at follow-up.

This CDR3 is built from 13 residues. V lost 3 bases and J 2 bases, leaving 7 bases between the germline ends. Germline V CDR1 and CDR2: DFQATT, SNEGSKA (reference sequence). This clonotype was obtained from a male donor with early-stage non-small cell lung cancer. The sample consisted of PBMCs, taken at surgery. This chain links TRBV20-1 with TRBJ2-2; tentatively, D is TRBD2 (5 bases). The CDR3: CSAREANTGELFF. DNA of the CDR3: TGCAGTGCTAGGGAGGCAAACACCGGGGAGCTGTTTTTT.